The rows below give T cell receptor beta chains drawn from one sample of a study of blood T cell repertoires in COVID-19. Sequencing used immunoSEQ multiplex PCR; TCRdb keeps in-frame clones, though not all of them. This sample has 200,000 to 300,000 clones, with around 89% found just once. The sample was PBMCs or T cells enriched from blood (not recorded which). The source is a woman aged 40 to 55 with acute COVID-19. Each CDR3 is given with its conserved first and last residue. A D gene is named only where the DNA matches it firmly. Size tells how often a clone was seen (once, few, many) or the class of an expanded clone, and some rows leave it out.

V	D	size	J	DNA	CDR3
TRBV5-1	TRBD2	once	TRBJ2-1	TGCGCCAGCAGCTCGGGACTAGCGGGAGTCCTAGAGCAGTTCTTC	CASSSGLAGVLEQFF
TRBV11-2	NA	NA	TRBJ1-3	TGTGCCAGCAGCCCAACCACAGGGTTCTCTGGAAACACCATATATTTT	CASSPTTGFSGNTIYF
TRBV5-1	TRBD2	NA	TRBJ2-1	TGCGCCACCTCACTAGCGGGCTACGGTGAGCAGTTCTTC	CATSLAGYGEQFF
TRBV19	NA	NA	TRBJ1-5	TGTGCCAGTAGTATTAAAGGAGGCCAGCCCCAGCATTTT	CASSIKGGQPQHF
TRBV7-2	NA	NA	TRBJ2-4	TGTGCCAGCAGCTTAGCGATGGGCGGGGACATTCAGTACTTC	CASSLAMGGDIQYF
TRBV19	TRBD1	NA	TRBJ1-5	TGTGCCAGTAAACCCAGGGGGCGGAATCAGCCCCAGCATTTT	CASKPRGRNQPQHF
TRBV6-5	NA	NA	TRBJ1-4	TGTGCCAGCAGTTACGCGAATGTCCCTAATGAAAAACTGTTTTTT	CASSYANVPNEKLFF
TRBV7-2	NA	NA	TRBJ2-2	TGTGCCAGCAGCTCTTTGTTCTCCGGAGCGGCATACACCGGGGAGCTGTTTTTT	CASSSLFSGAAYTGELFF
TRBV15	TRBD2	NA	TRBJ2-1	TGTGCCACCAGCAGCCGGGGGGCAGGATTGAGCGGGAGGGCCCAGAGCTCCTACAATGAGCAGTTCTTC	CATSSRGAGLSGRAQSSYNEQFF
TRBV10-3	NA	NA	TRBJ2-1	TGTGCCATCAGCCAGGACTCTAAACCTTACAATGAGCAGTTCTTC	CAISQDSKPYNEQFF
TRBV5-4	TRBD2	NA	TRBJ2-1	TGTGCCAGCAGCTTAGCGGGCGGGAGGGCCCCAGATGAGCAGTTCTTC	CASSLAGGRAPDEQFF
TRBV30	TRBD1	NA	TRBJ2-7	TGTGCCTGGACCCGCTTGTCGGGACAGAAAGGCGAGCAGTACTTC	CAWTRLSGQKGEQYF
TRBV11-3	TRBD1	NA	TRBJ1-6	TGTGCCAGCAGCTTTGGACAGGATAGTAACCCCCTCCACTTT	CASSFGQDSNPLHF
TRBV21-1	NA	NA	TRBJ2-7	TGTGCCAGCAGCCTCCCCAGGACTCTGACCGAGCAGTACTTC	CASSLPRTLTEQYF
TRBV6-5	TRBD1	NA	TRBJ2-5	TGTGCCAGCAGTTCACAGGGGTTAGGGCAAGAGACCCAGTACTTC	CASSSQGLGQETQYF
TRBV5-4	NA	once	TRBJ2-1	TGTGCCAGCAGTTTGGCCCGTAGCTATGAGCAGTTCTTC	CASSLARSYEQFF
TRBV7-2	NA	NA	TRBJ1-2	TGTGCCAGCAGCTCCCATTGGGGCAATGACAAGAACTATGGCTACACCTTC	CASSSHWGNDKNYGYTF
TRBV29-1	TRBD2	NA	TRBJ2-5	TGCGGATCCGGGCGGGGGGGCGCTGCCCAAGAGACCCAGTACTTC	CGSGRGGAAQETQYF
TRBV19	TRBD1	NA	TRBJ1-5	TGTGCCAGTGGACAGGGGATTCAGCCCCAGCATTTT	CASGQGIQPQHF
TRBV7-9	NA	NA	TRBJ1-1	TGTGCCAGCAGCCCGCGACTTGGGTTGAACACTGAAGCTTTCTTT	CASSPRLGLNTEAFF
TRBV7-6	NA	NA	TRBJ1-4	TGTGCCAGCAGCTTAGCGCAGGGGTTTAATGAAAAACTGTTTTTT	CASSLAQGFNEKLFF
TRBV18	NA	NA	TRBJ2-3	TGTGCCAGCTCACCACCCGGAGGACTACCCACAGATACGCAGTATTTT	CASSPPGGLPTDTQYF
TRBV10-1	NA	NA	TRBJ1-3	TGCGCCAGCAGCGACCCTAAAGCGAACACCATATATTTT	CASSDPKANTIYF
TRBV30	NA	NA	TRBJ1-1	TGTGCCTGGAGTGTACCCGGGGAAGGCACTGAAGCTTTCTTT	CAWSVPGEGTEAFF
TRBV3-1/TRBV3-2	NA	NA	TRBJ2-7	TGTGCCAGCAGCCAAGATCTACGGGGTCTAACCTACGAGCAGTACTTC	CASSQDLRGLTYEQYF
TRBV27	TRBD1	NA	TRBJ2-7	TGTGCCAGCAGTCAAGCACAGGGGGAGGCTTCGGCCTACGAGCAGTACTTC	CASSQAQGEASAYEQYF
TRBV7-2	TRBD1	NA	TRBJ1-1	TGTGCCAGCGGCCTTCAGGGGGGATCTGAAGCTTTCTTT	CASGLQGGSEAFF
TRBV27	TRBD1	NA	TRBJ2-3	TGTGCCAGCAGTTTTGGCAGGGGGCGGTTGGGCACAGATACGCAGTATTTT	CASSFGRGRLGTDTQYF
TRBV7-9	TRBD1	NA	TRBJ1-2	TGTGCCAGCAGCTTACTCTCGGGGACAGCCTATGGCTACACCTTC	CASSLLSGTAYGYTF
TRBV5-1	NA	once	TRBJ1-4	TGCGCCAGCAGCTTCTCCGGGAGGACCACGGGGGAAAAACTGTTTTTT	CASSFSGRTTGEKLFF
TRBV7-2	NA	few	TRBJ1-5	TGTGCCAGCAGCTCAGGGGTCAATCAGCCCCAGCATTTT	CASSSGVNQPQHF